This TCR beta chain was identified in a study of metastatic and nonmetastatic thyroid tumors. The CDR3 runs to 14 residues. CDR1 LNHDA and CDR2 SQIVND come from the germline V gene (reference sequence). Between the trimmed V and J ends, which lost 5 bases and 1 base, there was a span of 11 bases. MiXCR re-clonotyped the PCR reads for TCRdb. The sample includes about 82,000 clones, under 15% of them seen just once. Before thyroid surgery, none of the patients had received any treatment. Study conclusions and caveats: Benign nodules were reported to have significantly lower TCR beta diversity than malignant thyroid tumors, in blood and tumor.

There are many counts of this clone. The antigen remains unidentified. Source material: tumor tissue. The rearrangement uses TRBV19 and TRBJ1-2; D is unclear. The sequence derives from a female donor with papillary thyroid cancer or a benign thyroid nodule (not recorded which). Some clones in this sample may be carry-over from other donors' samples. The CDR3 DNA reads as TGTGCCAGTAGTCCCTTCTTGGATAACTATGGCTACACCTTC. It specifies CASSPFLDNYGYTF.